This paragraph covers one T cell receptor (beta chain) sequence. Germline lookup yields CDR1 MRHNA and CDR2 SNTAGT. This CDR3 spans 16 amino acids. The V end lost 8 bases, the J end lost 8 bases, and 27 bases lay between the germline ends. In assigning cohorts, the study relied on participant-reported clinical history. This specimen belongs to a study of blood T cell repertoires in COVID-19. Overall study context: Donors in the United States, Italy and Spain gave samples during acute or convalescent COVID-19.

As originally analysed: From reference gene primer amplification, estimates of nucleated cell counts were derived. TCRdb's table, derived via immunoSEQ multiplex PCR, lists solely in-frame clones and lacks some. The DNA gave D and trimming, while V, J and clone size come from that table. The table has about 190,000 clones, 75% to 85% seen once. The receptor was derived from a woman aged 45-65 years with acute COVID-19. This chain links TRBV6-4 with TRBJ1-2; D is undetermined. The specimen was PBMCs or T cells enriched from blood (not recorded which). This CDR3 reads CASPEGARYPARGYTF. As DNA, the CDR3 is TGTGCCAGCCCCGAAGGAGCGAGGTACCCCGCGCGGGGCTACACCTTC.